Shown below are 23 T cell receptor beta chains from a single sample sequenced in a study of T cell changes during pregnancy in multiple sclerosis. The repertoire was sequenced with immunoSEQ multiplex PCR; TCRdb's copy has only in-frame clones and lacks some. The sample lists around 95,000 clones, 80% to 95% seen once, with around 2.1% in the top ten. Sequencing was performed on peripheral blood, taken after pregnancy. These receptors all stem from a female donor with multiple sclerosis, enrolled in a pregnancy study.

The V and J genes are TRBV6-5 and TRBJ2-7; 8 nucleotides agree with TRBD2. This CDR3 contains 13 residues. V was clipped by 0 bases and J by 7 bases; unmatched bases: 2. CDR1 is MNHEY, CDR2 SVGAGI, per germline. The CDR3 DNA sequence: TGTGCCAGCAGTTACTCGGGACTAGGTGAGCAGTACTTC. It specifies CASSYSGLGEQYF.

The chain joins TRBV18 to TRBJ2-5; 7 nucleotides align to TRBD1. Trimming cost V 4 bases and J 1 base; bases outside gene matches: 3. CDR1 and CDR2 (germline): KGHSH, LQKENI. CDR3 length equals 14 residues. CDR3 coding DNA: TGTGCCAGCTCACTAGGGACAGCCCAAGAGACCCAGTACTTC. This sequence encodes CASSLGTAQETQYF.

V is TRBV4-3 and J is TRBJ2-1, with 7 positions matching TRBD2. CDR3 length: 17 amino acids. V was pared by 1 base and J by 3 bases, with 9 bases of the junction left unmatched. Germline CDR1 and CDR2: LGHNA and YSLEER. The CDR3 protein is CASSQAAAGQFYNEQFF. Here the CDR3 DNA reads TGCGCCAGCAGCCAAGCGGCAGCGGGGCAGTTCTACAATGAGCAGTTCTTC.

Worth noting for this clone: Mismatch with germline at one junction end may stem from a read error. The chain carries TRBV20-1 and TRBJ2-3, with a weak D call TRBD1 (6 bases). This CDR3 spans 11 amino acids. Germline V CDR1 and CDR2: DFQATT, SNEGSKA (reference sequence). The CDR3 nucleotides read TGCAGTGCTAGATGGGGGCCGGCGGACTTTTTT. It specifies CSARWGPADFF.

This clone has just one count. This CDR3 reads CASTGTSITGELFF. The DNA for the CDR3 is TGTGCCAGCACCGGGACTAGCATCACCGGGGAGCTGTTTTTT. The genes are TRBV6-1 and TRBJ2-2; TRBD2 aligns across 9 bases. The V and J ends lost 7 bases and 4 bases, in that order; junction bases with no gene match: 4. Germline lookup yields CDR1 MNHNS and CDR2 SASEGT. The CDR3 runs to 14 residues.

This clone has just one count. The rearrangement uses TRBV4-3 and TRBJ1-2; tentatively, D is TRBD1 (6 bases). Germline V gives CDR1 LGHNA, CDR2 YSLEER. Trimming took off 0 bases at V and 8 bases at J, with 16 bases between the two ends. The CDR3 contains 15 residues. The CDR3 sequence: CASSQEIAGAEGYTF. As DNA, the CDR3 is TGCGCCAGCAGCCAAGAGATCGCAGGGGCAGAAGGCTACACCTTC.

The chain joins TRBV28 to TRBJ2-5; 13 bases line up with TRBD2. Germline trimming cut 5 bases from V and 3 bases from J; bases unmatched to any gene: 6. In germline, CDR1 is MDHEN, CDR2 SYDVKM. The CDR3 totals 16 residues. CDR3 coding DNA: TGTGCCAGCAGTCCCGGACTAGCGGGAGTAGAAGAGACCCAGTACTTC. Amino acid sequence: CASSPGLAGVEETQYF.

This sequence joins TRBV5-5 and TRBJ2-5; a weak D match, TRBD2 (6 bases). The V gene's germline CDR1 is SGHKS and CDR2 YYEKEE (reference sequence). CDR3 length: 13 amino acids. Trimming left V 6 bases short and J 2 bases short, with 11 bases between. The CDR3 nucleotides read TGTGCCAGCATCGGGACTTTGCAAGAGACCCAGTACTTC. It encodes CASIGTLQETQYF.

V usage is TRBV6-5 and J usage is TRBJ2-7, with 12 bases fitting TRBD2. Germline CDR1 is MNHEY and CDR2 is SVGAGI. This CDR3 is 16 amino acids long. Trimming cost V 4 bases and J 7 bases; bases outside gene matches: 11. The CDR3 coding sequence is TGTGCCAGCAGTTCCCCCAGGACTAGCGGGACGGGGGAGCAGTACTTC. Amino acid sequence: CASSSPRTSGTGEQYF.

V usage is TRBV6-5 and J usage is TRBJ1-1; D possibly corresponds to TRBD1 (6 bases). The CDR3 contains 16 residues. The germline CDR1 and CDR2 sequences are MNHEY and SVGAGI. The V end lost 0 bases, the J end lost 2 bases, and 13 bases lay between the germline ends. CDR3 bases: TGTGCCAGCAGTTACTCGATACAGGGAGTCAACACTGAAGCTTTCTTT. Protein product: CASSYSIQGVNTEAFF.

The J gene is TRBJ1-1, the V gene TRBV5-5, with D unclear. The CDR3 sequence is 16 residues long. In germline, CDR1 is SGHKS, CDR2 YYEKEE (reference sequence). Between the trimmed V and J ends, which lost 2 bases and 0 bases, there was a span of 14 bases. CDR3 loop: CASSLGVGTVNTEAFF. DNA for the CDR3: TGTGCCAGCAGCTTAGGAGTAGGAACCGTGAACACTGAAGCTTTCTTT.

The chain joins TRBV7-6 to TRBJ1-1; D gene unclear. The CDR3 extends over 13 amino acids. Trimming cost V 2 bases and J 0 bases, with 4 bases left between them. Germline lookup yields CDR1 SGHVS and CDR2 FNYEAQ. The CDR3, as DNA: TGTGCCAGCAGCTTACAGGTGAACACTGAAGCTTTCTTT. Translated, it gives CASSLQVNTEAFF.

This clone was seen just once. V usage is TRBV9 and J usage is TRBJ2-7, with D possibly TRBD2 on 6 matching bases. V lost 2 bases and J lost 7, with 16 bases in between. In germline, CDR1 is SGDLS, CDR2 YYNGEE. This CDR3 comprises 14 residues. The CDR3 nucleotides are TGTGCCAGCAGCGTCACCGGGGAGGCTTCAGAGCAGTACTTC. Its translation: CASSVTGEASEQYF.

The chain is built from TRBV14 and TRBJ1-5; D may be TRBD1 (5 bases). Germline-derived CDR1 and CDR2 are SGHDN and FVKESK. The V and J ends lost 4 bases and 5 bases respectively, with 6 bases between them. This CDR3 comprises 12 residues. The CDR3 DNA sequence: TGTGCCAGCAGCCGGGGGGATCAGCCCCAGCATTTT. It yields the protein CASSRGDQPQHF.

The chain joins TRBV6-6 to TRBJ2-1; 7 nucleotides agree with TRBD1. V gave up 2 bases and J gave up 4 bases; unmatched junction bases: 2. This CDR3 spans 14 amino acids. Per the germline V gene, CDR1 is MNHNY and CDR2 is SVGAGI (reference sequence). CDR3 sequence reads: CASSYRGRYNEQFF. The CDR3 coding sequence is TGTGCCAGCAGTTACAGGGGGCGGTACAATGAGCAGTTCTTC.

The chain has TRBV7-9 and TRBJ2-5; 12 bases align to TRBD2. Trimming removed 1 base from V and 0 bases from J; junction bases left unmatched: 3. The CDR3 is 17 residues long. Germline V gene sequence: CDR1 SEHNR, CDR2 FQNEAQ (reference sequence). The CDR3 protein is CASSLGTSGMNQETQYF. CDR3 bases: TGTGCCAGCAGCTTAGGGACTAGCGGGATGAACCAAGAGACCCAGTACTTC.

The count of this clone is one. V and J are TRBV6-4 and TRBJ2-7; D is perhaps TRBD1 (5 bases). The V gene lost 6 bases and the J gene lost 3 bases, with 15 bases spanning the gap. CDR1 is MRHNA and CDR2 is SNTAGT in the germline V gene. The CDR3 extends over 14 amino acids. In DNA, the CDR3 is TGTGCCAGCAGCTTCCGACAGCCACTCTACGAGCAGTACTTC. Translation: CASSFRQPLYEQYF.

The chain carries TRBV6-5 and TRBJ1-2; weak D call: TRBD1 (6 bases). Germline assignment: CDR1 MNHEY and CDR2 SVGAGI. This CDR3 region has 13 residues. Trimming took off 5 bases at V and 1 base at J, with 8 bases between the two ends. The CDR3 nucleotides are TGTGCCAGCAGTCGACAGGATAACTATGGCTACACCTTC. As protein: CASSRQDNYGYTF.

The rearrangement joins TRBV18 to TRBJ1-1; D is uncertain. Germline V gives CDR1 KGHSH, CDR2 LQKENI. Trimming took off 1 base at V and 2 bases at J, with 8 bases between the two ends. This CDR3 has 14 residues. This CDR3 is CASSPLTVNTEAFF. CDR3 DNA: TGTGCCAGCTCACCACTTACAGTAAACACTGAAGCTTTCTTT.

V is TRBV6-5 and J is TRBJ1-2; D remains ambiguous. Germline values: CDR1 MNHEY, CDR2 SVGAGI. V lost 6 bases and J lost 5, with 13 bases in between. The CDR3 has 13 residues. The CDR3 loop is CASSPGRRYGYTF. As DNA, the CDR3 is TGTGCCAGCAGCCCCGGGAGGCGATATGGCTACACCTTC.

The chain employs TRBV5-6 and TRBJ1-2; D perhaps matches TRBD1 (6 bases). This CDR3 has 13 amino acids. The V and J ends lost 2 bases and 5 bases respectively, with 10 bases between them. CDR1 SGHDT and CDR2 YYEEEE come from the germline V gene. CDR3 amino acids: CASSFWTDYGYTF. CDR3 sequence (DNA): TGTGCCAGCAGCTTTTGGACAGATTATGGCTACACCTTC.

The J gene is TRBJ2-7, the V gene TRBV5-4; 10 bases align to TRBD1. V was pared by 4 bases and J by 5 bases, with 9 bases of the junction left unmatched. The CDR3 totals 15 residues. Germline V gene sequence: CDR1 SGHNT, CDR2 YYREEE (reference sequence). CDR3 in DNA: TGTGCCAGCAGCCTTGCCGGGACAGGGGTTCACGAGCAGTACTTC. Protein product: CASSLAGTGVHEQYF.

The rearrangement links TRBV6-1 to TRBJ2-3, with 13 bases lining up with TRBD2. Germline CDR1 reads MNHNS; CDR2 reads SASEGT. The length of the CDR3 is 14 residues. Trimming cost V 6 bases and J 5 bases; bases outside gene matches: 2. The CDR3 spells CASRRLAGGDTQYF. DNA for the CDR3: TGTGCCAGCAGAAGACTAGCGGGAGGAGATACGCAGTATTTT.